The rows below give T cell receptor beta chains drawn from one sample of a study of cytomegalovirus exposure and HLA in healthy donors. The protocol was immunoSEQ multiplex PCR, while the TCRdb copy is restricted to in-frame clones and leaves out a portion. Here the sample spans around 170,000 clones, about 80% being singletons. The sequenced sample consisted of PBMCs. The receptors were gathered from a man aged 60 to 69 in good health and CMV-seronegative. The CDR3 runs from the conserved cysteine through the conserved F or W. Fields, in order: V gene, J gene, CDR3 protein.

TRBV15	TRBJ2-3	CATSSRTGTPIYTQYF
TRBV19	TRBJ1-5	CASSIQSYQPQHF
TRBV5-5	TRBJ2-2	CASSWGSGGTGELFF
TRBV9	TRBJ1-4	CASSPWGGQDEKLFF
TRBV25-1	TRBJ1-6	CASSEFLNSPLHF
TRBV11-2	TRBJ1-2	CASSVSGQNYGYTF
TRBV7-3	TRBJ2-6	CASSPLAAGANVLTF
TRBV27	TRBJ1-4	CASSFGGTGSEKLFF
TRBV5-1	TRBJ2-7	CASSLVPSEQYF
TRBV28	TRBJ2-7	CASSLIGGSYEQYF
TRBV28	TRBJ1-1	CASSGREPGRTEAFF
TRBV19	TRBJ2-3	CASSKASGGATSTDTQYF
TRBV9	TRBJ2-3	CASSPLPGTSTDTQYF
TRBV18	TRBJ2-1	CASSETGTGGSEQFF
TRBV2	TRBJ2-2	CASSAGATGELFF
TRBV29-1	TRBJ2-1	CSVVGRLVPNEQFF
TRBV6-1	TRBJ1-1	CASTQRQGTMSEAFF
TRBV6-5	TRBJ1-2	CASSPGQRGGYPF
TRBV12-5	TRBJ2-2	CASGFLPSGRTNTGELFF
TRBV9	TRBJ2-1	CASSPSGGGAINEQFF
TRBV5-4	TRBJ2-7	CASSQGLAAYEQYF
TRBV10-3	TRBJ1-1	CAISESGRPDHKAFF
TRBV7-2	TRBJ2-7	CASSLDGSGSPYEQYF
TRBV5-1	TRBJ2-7	CASSNGTGPYEQYF
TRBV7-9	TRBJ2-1	CASSPRQGANNEQFF
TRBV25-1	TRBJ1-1	CASSGTGRGTEAFF
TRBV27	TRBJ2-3	CASSLWLWGQYTQYF
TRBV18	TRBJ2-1	CASSPSGAYNEQFF
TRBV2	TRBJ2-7	CASSGVGSGGKYEQYF
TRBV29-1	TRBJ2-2	CSVRPVGAGELFF
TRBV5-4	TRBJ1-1	CASSNQAQVNTEAFF
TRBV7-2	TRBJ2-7	CASSLGEGVGQYF
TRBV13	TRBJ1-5	CASSRQGDQPQHF
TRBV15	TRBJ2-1	CATSAGTAIGEQFF
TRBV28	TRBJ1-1	CASSLDGKTFF
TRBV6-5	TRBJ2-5	CASSFSGNQETQYF
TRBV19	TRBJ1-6	CASSGRDSQNSPLHF
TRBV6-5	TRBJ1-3	CASSYTASSGNTIYF
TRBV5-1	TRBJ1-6	CASSIRPGQDNSPLHF
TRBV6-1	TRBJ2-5	CASGSIQETQYF
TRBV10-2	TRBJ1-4	CASRTGIMKKLFF
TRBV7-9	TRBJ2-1	CASRLTSDEQFF
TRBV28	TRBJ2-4	CASSFSGGLAGGWGKNIQYF
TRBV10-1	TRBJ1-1	CASSGFPGDMNTEAFF
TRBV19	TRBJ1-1	CASSTGQLNTEAFF
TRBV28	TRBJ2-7	CASSQPGQGEQYF
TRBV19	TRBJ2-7	CASSPGTGDYEQYF
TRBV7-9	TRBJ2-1	CASSLARREQFF
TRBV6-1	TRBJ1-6	CASRARQGNSPLHF
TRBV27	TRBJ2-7	CASSSQGASYEQYF
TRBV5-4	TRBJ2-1	CASSRQGGNHNEQFF
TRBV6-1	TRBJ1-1	CASSDRQGSLVTEAFF
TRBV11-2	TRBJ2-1	CASSLVLGAPNNEQFF
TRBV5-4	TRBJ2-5	CASSTNRGTQETQYF
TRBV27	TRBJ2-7	CASSLGGAYGEQYF